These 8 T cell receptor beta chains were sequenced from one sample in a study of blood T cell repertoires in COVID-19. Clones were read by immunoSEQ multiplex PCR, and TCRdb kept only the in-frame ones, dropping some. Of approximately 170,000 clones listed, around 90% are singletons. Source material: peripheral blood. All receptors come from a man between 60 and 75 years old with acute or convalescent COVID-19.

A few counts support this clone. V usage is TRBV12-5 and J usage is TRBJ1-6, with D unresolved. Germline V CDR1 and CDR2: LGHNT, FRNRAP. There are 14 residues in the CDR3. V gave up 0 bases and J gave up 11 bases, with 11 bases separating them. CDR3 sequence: CASGLVPGFTPLHF. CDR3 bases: TGTGCTAGTGGTTTGGTGCCGGGATTTACACCCCTCCACTTT. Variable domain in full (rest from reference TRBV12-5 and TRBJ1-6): DARVTQTPRHKVTEMGQEVTMRCQPILGHNTVFWYRQTMMQGLELLAYFRNRAPLDDSGMPKDRFSAEMPDATLATLKIQPSEPRDSAVYFCASGLVPGFTPLHFGNGTRLTVT.

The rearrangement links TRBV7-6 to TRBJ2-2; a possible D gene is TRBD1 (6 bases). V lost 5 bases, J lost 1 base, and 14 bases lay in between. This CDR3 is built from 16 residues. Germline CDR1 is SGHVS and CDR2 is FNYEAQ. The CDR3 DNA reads TGTGCCAGCAGCACGGACAGTCCTGGGAACACCGGGGAGCTGTTTTTT. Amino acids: CASSTDSPGNTGELFF.

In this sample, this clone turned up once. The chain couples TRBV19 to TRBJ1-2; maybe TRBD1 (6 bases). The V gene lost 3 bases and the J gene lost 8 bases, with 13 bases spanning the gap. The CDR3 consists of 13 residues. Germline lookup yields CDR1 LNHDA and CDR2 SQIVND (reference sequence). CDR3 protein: CASSINREGGYTF. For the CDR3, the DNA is TGTGCCAGTAGTATTAACAGGGAAGGCGGCTACACCTTC.

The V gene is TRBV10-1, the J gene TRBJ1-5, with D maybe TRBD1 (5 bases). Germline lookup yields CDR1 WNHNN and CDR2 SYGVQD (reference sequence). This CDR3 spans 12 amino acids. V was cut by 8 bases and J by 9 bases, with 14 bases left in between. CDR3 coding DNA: TGCGCCAGCGGGCAGGGCCAACGGCCCCAGCATTTT. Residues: CASGQGQRPQHF.

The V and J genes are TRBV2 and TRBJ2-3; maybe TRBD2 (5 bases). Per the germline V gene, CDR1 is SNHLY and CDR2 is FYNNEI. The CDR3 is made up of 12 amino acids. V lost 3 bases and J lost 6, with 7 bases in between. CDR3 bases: TGTGCCAGCAGTGAGACGGGGGATACGCAGTATTTT. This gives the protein CASSETGDTQYF.

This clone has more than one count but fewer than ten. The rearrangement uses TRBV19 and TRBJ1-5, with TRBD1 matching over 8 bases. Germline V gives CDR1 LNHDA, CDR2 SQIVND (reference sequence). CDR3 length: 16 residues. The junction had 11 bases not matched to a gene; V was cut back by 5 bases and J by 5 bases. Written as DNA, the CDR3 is TGTGCCAGTAGTCTTCGGACAGGGAAAGGGGATCAGCCCCAGCATTTT. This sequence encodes CASSLRTGKGDQPQHF.

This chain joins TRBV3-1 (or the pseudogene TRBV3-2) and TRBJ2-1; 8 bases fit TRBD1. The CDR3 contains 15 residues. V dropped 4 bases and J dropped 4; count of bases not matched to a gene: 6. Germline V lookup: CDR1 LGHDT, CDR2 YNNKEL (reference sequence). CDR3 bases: TGTGCCAGCAGCCCACGGACAGGGTATTACAATGAGCAGTTCTTC. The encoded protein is CASSPRTGYYNEQFF.

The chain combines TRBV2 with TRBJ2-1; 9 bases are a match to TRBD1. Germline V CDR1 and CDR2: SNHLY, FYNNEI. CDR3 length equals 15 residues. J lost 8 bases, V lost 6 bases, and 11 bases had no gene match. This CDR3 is CASSPGTGSIDEQFF. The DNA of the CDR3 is TGTGCCAGCAGCCCCGGGACAGGGTCGATCGATGAGCAGTTCTTC.